This T cell receptor (beta chain) stems from a study of shared clonotypes between healthy human individuals. Study-wide background: Each donor's CD4 naive and CD4 memory cells filled three plates apiece, CD8 naive two, and CD8 memory one.

This table comes from immunoSEQ multiplex PCR, and its TCRdb copy is limited to in-frame clones, with some not included. The top ten hold more than 1.5% of the sample, which has about 710,000 clones, over 55% seen once. The study's findings and limits: A reduction in generation probabilities was seen for non-shared clonotypes relative to those shared by all four donors.

In regard to this clone: Its cognate antigen is unknown.

The sample comprised memory CD4+ T cells sorted from blood. As to subset: CD45RA-negative fraction. The TCR originated in a woman in her twenties or thirties in good health.

CDR3 DNA: TGTGCCAGCAGCTTATCGACAGGGGCCTCCTACGAGCAGTACTTC. Residues: CASSLSTGASYEQYF. V gene TRBV5-4 combines with J gene TRBJ2-7, with TRBD1 matching over 8 bases. The V gene end was trimmed by 2 bases and the J gene end by 0 bases; junction bases not matched to a gene: 4. The CDR3 sequence is 15 residues long. The germline V gene has CDR1 SGHNT and CDR2 YYREEE (reference sequence).